This is a list of T cell receptor beta chains from one sample in a study of T-cell reconstitution after alpha-beta-depleted transplantation in children. TCRdb used MiXCR to reprocess the PCR reads, holding one entry per CDR3 protein. The sample has about 400,000 distinct CDR3 sequences, approximately 12% seen once. Sequencing used PBMCs, obtained from the stem cell graft. These receptors all come from a human donor who donated a stem cell graft to a child with Fanconi anemia. Each CDR3 is given with its conserved first and last residue. D genes are given only for firm matches. Where a row states a size, it is once, few, many or the class of an expanded clone; other rows omit it.

>few|TRBJ2-2|TRBV18|17|.
CASSPGVTGINTGELFF
>.|TRBJ2-3|TRBV12-3/TRBV12-4|12|.
CASSLQADRQYF
>.|TRBJ1-6|TRBV3-1|13|.
CASSQTGLSPLHF
>.|TRBJ1-1|TRBV6-1|14|.
CASNADKARIEAFF
>few|TRBJ1-2|TRBV29-1|13|TRBD1
CSVSGQGNGGYTF
>many|TRBJ2-3|TRBV20-1|11|.
CSAGTKDTQYF
>.|TRBJ2-3|TRBV10-3|17|TRBD1
CAISEGGRGLGTDTQYF
>many|TRBJ2-5|TRBV5-5|14|TRBD1
CASSSGQGGETQYF
>many|TRBJ2-1|TRBV6-1|13|TRBD1
CASSGTRQGEQFF
>few|TRBJ1-5|TRBV7-8|15|.
CASSYGGYSNQPQHF
>.|TRBJ1-2|TRBV6-1|17|.
CASSEGPGVGANYGYTF
>few|TRBJ2-2|TRBV12-3/TRBV12-4|14|TRBD1
CASSGTGLTGELFF
>many|TRBJ2-4|TRBV4-1|18|.
CASSQEGGVTVNKNIQYF
>.|TRBJ2-5|TRBV4-2|17|TRBD2
CASSAGTSGGIGETQYF